This paragraph reports one T cell receptor (beta chain). This entry belongs to a study of blood T cell repertoires in COVID-19. As for the study in general: COVID-19 samples from acute and convalescent phases originated in the United States, Italy and Spain. PBMCs, B-cell-depleted T cells, or T cells provided the cDNA or gDNA that made up the material.

The method was immunoSEQ multiplex PCR; TCRdb's version includes in-frame clones alone and lacks a portion of them. In the table there are 70,000 to 90,000 clones, more than 80% of which are singletons. The origin of this receptor is a human donor in a cohort sampled during active COVID-19. The sample consisted of peripheral blood.

CDR3 region: CASSQVAGIGEQYF. The CDR3 DNA reads as TGTGCCAGCAGCCAAGTAGCGGGCATCGGCGAGCAGTACTTC. The genes are TRBV14 and TRBJ2-7; TRBD2 aligns across 7 bases. The CDR3 sequence is 14 residues long. V was pared by 1 base and J by 6 bases, with 6 bases of the junction left unmatched. Per the germline V gene, CDR1 is SGHDN and CDR2 is FVKESK.